What follows are 32 T cell receptor beta chains derived from one specimen sequenced in a study of blood T cells in healthy people across ages. Combining a sample-barcoded 5' primer with a J-beta primer mix, a second PCR ran for about 6 to 12 cycles. TCRdb processed the 5' RACE reads anew with MiXCR; each CDR3 protein has one entry. The sample has 650,000 to 1,000,000 distinct CDR3 sequences; roughly 34% are singletons. Specimen: blood. The source of these receptors is a man between 18 and 35 years old in good health.

In its sample, this clonotype was seen a few times. The chain employs TRBV11-1 and TRBJ2-5, with 11 bases matching TRBD2. This CDR3 is built from 14 residues. J gave up 3 bases and V 6 bases, and 3 bases lay outside the gene matches. CDR1 is SGHAT, CDR2 FQDESV, per germline (reference sequence). The CDR3: CASRPGLAEETQYF. The DNA of the CDR3 is TGTGCCAGCAGACCGGGACTAGCGGAAGAGACCCAGTACTTC.

V and J are TRBV30 and TRBJ1-2; D call uncertain. The CDR3 length is 11 residues. Trimming cost V 5 bases and J 9 bases, with 13 bases left between them. Per germline, CDR1 GTSNPN and CDR2 SVGIG (reference sequence). CDR3: CAWSPRISYTF. CDR3 coding DNA: TGTGCCTGGTCCCCCAGGATTAGCTACACCTTC.

This rearrangement joins TRBV20-1 to TRBJ1-5; the D is unclear. This CDR3 comprises 13 residues. CDR1 and CDR2 from the germline V gene are DFQATT and SNEGSKA (reference sequence). The V and J ends lost 1 base and 4 bases respectively, with 8 bases between them. The CDR3: CSARGARNQPQHF. CDR3 bases: TGCAGTGCTAGAGGAGCCAGGAATCAGCCCCAGCATTTT.

This clonotype has a handful of counts. This sequence joins TRBV7-2 and TRBJ2-7; maybe TRBD1 (6 bases). V dropped 1 base and J dropped 4 bases, with 17 bases sitting between them. Germline lookup yields CDR1 SGHTA and CDR2 FQGNSA. This CDR3 is 16 amino acids long. The CDR3 protein is CASSLGPLKTGYEQYF. CDR3 coding DNA: TGTGCCAGCAGCTTAGGGCCCCTTAAGACAGGATACGAGCAGTACTTC.

This clonotype was recorded at least ten times. This chain connects TRBV5-1 to TRBJ2-3; 7 bases are shared with TRBD1. Germline V gene data show CDR1 as SGHRS and CDR2 as YFSETQ. CDR3 length equals 15 residues. The V gene end was trimmed by 4 bases and the J gene end by 3 bases; junction bases not matched to a gene: 8. This CDR3 reads CASSPTGDRTDTQYF. In DNA, the CDR3 is TGCGCCAGCAGCCCTACAGGGGATCGGACAGATACGCAGTATTTT.

As for this clonotype: This CDR3 is missing its conserved last phenylalanine or tryptophan, likely due to a read error. This chain connects TRBV6-6 to TRBJ2-7; unclear D gene. V lost 3 bases, J lost 3 bases, and 6 bases lay in between. This CDR3 spans 12 amino acids. Germline loops: CDR1 MNHNY, CDR2 SVGAGI (reference sequence). The CDR3 DNA sequence: TGTGCCAGCAGTTATAGTAGCTACGAGCAGTACTTA. Protein sequence: CASSYSSYEQYL.

The chain is built from TRBV13 and TRBJ2-7, with 9 bases identical to TRBD1. The germline gives CDR1 PRHDT, CDR2 FYEKMQ (reference sequence). The CDR3 length is 17 residues. V was clipped by 6 bases and J by 1 base; unmatched bases: 13. CDR3 in amino acids: CASREQGAGARSYEQYF. CDR3 in DNA: TGTGCCAGCAGAGAACAGGGGGCAGGAGCGAGATCCTACGAGCAGTACTTC.

Many counts were recorded for this clonotype. The chain carries TRBV12-3 or TRBV12-4 and TRBJ1-4; D is uncertain. Deletions cut 4 bases from V and 7 bases from J, with 4 bases between. This CDR3 region has 11 residues. The CDR3 DNA reads as TGTGCCAGCAGTTCGGTTGAAAAACTGTTTTTT. Translation: CASSSVEKLFF.

This clonotype was seen repeatedly, ten times or more. One end of the junction does not line up with germline, which may come from a read error. The chain couples TRBV12-3 or TRBV12-4 to TRBJ2-6, with D possibly being TRBD1 or TRBD2 (6 bases each). CDR3 length: 16 residues. The CDR3 is CASSLIGGSGANVLTF. In DNA, the CDR3 is TGCGCCAGCAGCTTGATAGGGGGGTCTGGGGCCAACGTCCTGACTTTC.

This clonotype has only one observation. This could be a read error, since a much larger clone is one nucleotide away. This sequence joins TRBV5-1 and TRBJ2-1, with TRBD1 matching 8 bases. The V gene end was trimmed by 3 bases and the J gene end by 8 bases; junction bases not matched to a gene: 10. Germline V gives CDR1 SGHRS, CDR2 YFSETQ. CDR3 length equals 15 residues. The CDR3 reads CASSSTGEVADEQFF. CDR3 DNA sequence: TGCGCCAGCAGCTCGACAGGGGAGGTAGCCGATGAGCAGTTCTTC.

A word on this clonotype: A much larger clone sits a single nucleotide away, making a read error possible. The chain joins TRBV5-1 to TRBJ2-3; 8 bases agree with TRBD1. CDR3 length equals 16 residues. Per the germline V gene, CDR1 is SGHRS and CDR2 is YFSETQ. The CDR3 DNA sequence: TGCGCCAGCAGCTTCGCAGGGGGCGCTTTTGCAGATATGCAGTATTTT. Its protein is CASSFAGGAFADMQYF.

The rearrangement uses TRBV3-1 and TRBJ2-1, with D possibly being TRBD1 (6 bases). CDR3 size: 15 residues. V lost 4 bases, J lost 4 bases, and 14 bases lay in between. Germline-derived CDR1 and CDR2 are LGHDT and YNNKEL (reference sequence). The CDR3 coding sequence is TGTGCCAGCAGCCCGGTGCCGGGACATTACAATGAGCAGTTCTTC. Amino acid sequence: CASSPVPGHYNEQFF.

This clonotype was seen a few times. The V call is TRBV20-1, the J call TRBJ2-7; no clear D. The V and J ends lost 0 bases and 0 bases respectively, with 9 bases between them. Germline values: CDR1 DFQATT, CDR2 SNEGSKA (reference sequence). The CDR3 consists of 14 residues. The chain's CDR3 is CSARDPQVSYEQYF. The CDR3 DNA reads as TGCAGTGCTAGAGATCCCCAGGTCTCCTACGAGCAGTACTTC.

Note on this clonotype: A much larger clone sits a single nucleotide away, making a read error possible. This CDR3 reads CASRLHRDGNEQFF. As DNA, the CDR3 is TGTGCCAGCAGGTTACACAGGGATGGGAATGAGCAGTTCTTC. This chain joins TRBV12-3 or TRBV12-4 and TRBJ2-1; weak D call: TRBD1 (6 bases). This CDR3 is built from 14 residues. With 6 bases removed from V and 7 bases from J, the gap between germline ends came to 16 bases.

The table lists this clonotype with a few counts. This chain connects TRBV18 to TRBJ1-1; D is ambiguous. The V and J ends lost 0 bases and 4 bases respectively, with 6 bases between them. CDR3 length: 13 residues. The germline CDR1 and CDR2 sequences are KGHSH and LQKENI. CDR3 region: CASSPPGFTEAFF. CDR3 nucleotides: TGTGCCAGCTCACCACCGGGTTTCACTGAAGCTTTCTTT.

The V gene is TRBV7-2, the J gene TRBJ1-1; D may be TRBD1 (6 bases). The CDR3 is 15 amino acids. CDR1 and CDR2 (germline): SGHTA, FQGNSA. V was cut by 3 bases and J by 3 bases, with 14 bases left in between. CDR3 nucleotides: TGTGCCAGCAGCTTCGGGGGGGCCGCCGACACTGAAGCTTTCTTT. Amino acid sequence: CASSFGGAADTEAFF.

This clonotype was detected many times. V and J are TRBV29-1 and TRBJ2-3; 11 nucleotides agree with TRBD2. The CDR3 totals 19 residues. In germline, CDR1 is SQVTM, CDR2 ANQGSEA. The J segment lost 0 bases and the V segment lost 1 base, leaving 12 bases of the junction unmatched. The CDR3 reads CSVEGLAGTLLPSTDTQYF. DNA of the CDR3: TGCAGCGTTGAAGGACTAGCGGGGACCCTTTTGCCTAGCACAGATACGCAGTATTTT.

Note on this clonotype: This may be a read error: a much more frequent sequence differs by one nucleotide. V usage is TRBV20-1 and J usage is TRBJ2-3, with 8 bases aligning to TRBD1. The CDR3 loop spans 15 amino acids. Per germline, CDR1 DFQATT and CDR2 SNEGSKA (reference sequence). After removal of 0 bases from V and 8 bases from J, the junction contained 10 bases not matched to a gene. The CDR3 sequence: CSAREKDRARGTQYF. CDR3 sequence (DNA): TGCAGTGCTAGAGAAAAGGACAGGGCGAGAGGTACGCAGTATTTT.

Ten or more counts support this clonotype. The J gene is TRBJ2-7, the V gene TRBV10-3; 8 bases fit TRBD1. After removal of 6 bases from V and 6 bases from J, the junction contained 4 bases not matched to a gene. Germline CDR1 ENHRY, CDR2 SYGVKD. There are 12 residues in the CDR3. Written as DNA, the CDR3 is TGTGCCATCAGCCCTGGACAGGGCGAGCAGTACTTC. Protein sequence: CAISPGQGEQYF.

This clonotype has more than one count but fewer than ten. The chain joins TRBV7-9 to TRBJ2-2; D might be TRBD1 (6 bases). CDR1 SEHNR and CDR2 FQNEAQ come from the germline V gene (reference sequence). The CDR3 is 14 amino acids. Trimming pared 4 bases from V and 6 bases from J, leaving 12 bases between. The CDR3 region is CASSSRGSAGELFF. The CDR3 coding sequence is TGTGCCAGCAGCTCCAGGGGCAGTGCCGGGGAGCTGTTTTTT.

This clonotype appeared a few times. The chain combines TRBV3-1 with TRBJ1-4; D call uncertain. The germline CDR1 and CDR2 sequences are LGHDT and YNNKEL (reference sequence). The V gene lost 0 bases and the J gene lost 0 bases, with 8 bases spanning the gap. The CDR3 contains 16 residues. CDR3 loop: CASSQERIATNEKLFF. For the CDR3, the DNA is TGTGCCAGCAGCCAAGAGAGGATTGCAACTAATGAAAAACTGTTTTTT.

CDR3 loop: CASSSPGLFGYEQYF. DNA for the CDR3: TGTGCCAGCAGCTCCCCGGGGTTGTTTGGCTACGAGCAGTACTTC. The rearrangement uses TRBV7-9 and TRBJ2-7, with D tentatively TRBD2 (5 bases). The CDR3 is 15 residues long. Germline V CDR1 and CDR2: SEHNR, FQNEAQ (reference sequence). The V end lost 4 bases, the J end lost 3 bases, and 16 bases lay between the germline ends.

The rearrangement uses TRBV7-9 and TRBJ2-5; TRBD1 aligns across 9 bases. This CDR3 has 15 amino acids. J was trimmed by 5 bases and V by 5 bases; bases with no gene match: 9. Germline V CDR1 and CDR2: SEHNR, FQNEAQ (reference sequence). The CDR3 DNA is TGTGCCAGCAGCCCTGGAGGCGGGACAGGGGAGACCCAGTACTTC. As protein: CASSPGGGTGETQYF.

The chain joins TRBV24-1 to TRBJ1-2; 8 bases match TRBD1. The CDR3 is 15 amino acids. V lost 4 bases and J lost 4; bases outside the gene matches: 7. The germline CDR1 and CDR2 sequences are KGHDR and SFDVKD. The DNA for the CDR3 is TGTGCCACCAGTGACCATGGACAGGGCGGCTATGGCTACACCTTC. This codes for CATSDHGQGGYGYTF.

The sample holds many counts of this clonotype. The chain links TRBV4-2 to TRBJ2-7; 7 nucleotides line up with TRBD2. The CDR3 covers 14 residues. The ends lost 0 bases at V and 3 bases at J; junction bases unmatched: 2. Looked up from germline, CDR1 is LGHNA and CDR2 is YNFKEQ. The CDR3 here is CASSQEGLVYEQYF. The CDR3 DNA reads TGTGCCAGCAGCCAAGAAGGACTAGTCTACGAGCAGTACTTC.

The table lists this clonotype with a few counts. V usage is TRBV4-1 and J usage is TRBJ1-2; perhaps TRBD1 as D (5 bases). Germline CDR1 reads MGHRA; CDR2 reads YSYEKL. The CDR3 is 15 amino acids. Trimming shortened V by 0 bases and J by 0 bases, and 8 bases separated the two germline ends. CDR3 sequence (DNA): TGCGCCAGCAGCCAAGAGGGACGGCCTAACTATGGCTACACCTTC. Its translation: CASSQEGRPNYGYTF.

The rearrangement uses TRBV4-1 and TRBJ1-4; D is ambiguous. CDR1 and CDR2 (germline): MGHRA, YSYEKL. The V and J ends lost 2 bases and 5 bases respectively, with 12 bases between them. The CDR3 is 15 residues long. CDR3 coding DNA: TGCGCCAGCAGCCAATTTGCCAATCCGAATGAAAAACTGTTTTTT. Translating gives CASSQFANPNEKLFF.

This clonotype was counted at least ten times. CDR3 loop: CASSLDTATSSPLHF. For the CDR3, the DNA is TGTGCCAGCAGCTTAGACACAGCCACTAGTTCACCCCTCCACTTT. The chain links TRBV7-2 to TRBJ1-6; no clear D. The CDR3 is 15 amino acids. Trimming pared 1 base from V and 9 bases from J, leaving 13 bases between. Germline values: CDR1 SGHTA, CDR2 FQGNSA. Using reference TRBV7-2 and TRBJ1-6 for the parts outside the CDR3, the full variable domain is GAGVSQSPSNKVTEKGKDVELRCDPISGHTALYWYRQSLGQGLEFLIYFQGNSAPDKSGLPSDRFSAERTGGSVSTLTIQRTQQEDSAVYLCASSLDTATSSPLHFGNGTRLTVT.

This clonotype was observed a handful of times. J is TRBJ1-1 and V is TRBV15; no firm D call. Germline V gene lookup returns CDR1 LNHNV and CDR2 YYDKDF (reference sequence). V was cut by 0 bases and J by 3 bases, with 8 bases left in between. The CDR3 runs 14 residues. The CDR3 sequence: CATSRDLADTEAFF. CDR3 nucleotides: TGTGCCACCAGCAGAGATTTAGCGGACACTGAAGCTTTCTTT. The full variable domain, completed using reference TRBV15 and TRBJ1-1, is DAMVIQNPRYQVTQFGKPVTLSCSQTLNHNVMYWYQQKSSQAPKLLFHYYDKDFNNEADTPDNFQSRRPNTSFCFLDIRSPGLGDTAMYLCATSRDLADTEAFFGQGTRLTVV.

This chain links TRBV12-3 or TRBV12-4 with TRBJ1-1; a weak D match, TRBD1 (6 bases). V was shortened by 2 bases and J by 6 bases, with 13 bases between the two germline ends. This CDR3 is 14 amino acids long. The CDR3 here is CASSLFRGRAEAFF. CDR3 coding DNA: TGTGCCAGCAGTTTATTTCGGGGGCGCGCTGAAGCTTTCTTT.

V gene TRBV20-1 combines with J gene TRBJ2-3; D might be TRBD2 (5 bases). Trimming took off 1 base at V and 2 bases at J, with 10 bases between the two ends. Germline V gene sequence: CDR1 DFQATT, CDR2 SNEGSKA (reference sequence). The CDR3 length is 14 residues. Here the CDR3 reads CSARGGNHTDTQYF. As DNA, the CDR3 is TGCAGTGCTAGAGGAGGGAACCACACAGATACGCAGTATTTT.

This clonotype came up a few times. This sequence joins TRBV12-3 or TRBV12-4 and TRBJ2-7; D remains unclear. Deletions cut 5 bases from V and 7 bases from J, with 15 bases between. The CDR3 covers 13 residues. Here the CDR3 reads CASSPPSVDEQYF. Here the CDR3 DNA reads TGTGCCAGCAGTCCCCCCTCCGTGGATGAGCAGTACTTC.